This T cell receptor (beta chain) was identified during a study of neoadjuvant nivolumab and ipilimumab in lung cancer (dated by TCRdb to 2020 to 2022). Looking at the study overall: In the NEOSTAR trial, nivolumab was administered intravenously at 3 mg/kg on days 1, 15 and 29, and the combination arm also received ipilimumab 1 mg/kg on day 1 only. For each study arm, the primary endpoint of the trial was the rate of major pathologic response (MPR) in the intention-to-treat population. A total of roughly 42 patients with operable NSCLC were treated in the trial, with around 23 randomized to nivolumab monotherapy and about 20 randomized to nivolumab plus ipilimumab. TCR repertoires in pretherapy (baseline) peripheral blood were compared with TCR repertoires in tumors resected at surgery after neoadjuvant immune checkpoint blockade. Matched pretherapy and resected tumor pairs were analyzed for seven patients: four treated with nivolumab and three with nivolumab plus ipilimumab.

Libraries were prepared through the immunoSEQ multiplex PCR assay. In the paper's pipeline: Richness and clonality were used to summarize the repertoires, and clones that significantly expanded or contracted between pre- and post-therapy samples were identified. TCRdb re-hosts the immuneACCESS table, in-frame sequences only. Its copies lack some clones; in the studies checked, an unresolved V gene accounts for under half of them, and the cause for the rest is not known. V, J and clone size derive from that table, while D and trimming were established from the DNA sequence. For this sample the table gives about 4,000 clones, of which about 80% were detected only once. The top ten constitute more than 4% of the sample. With regard to this clone: No antigen is known for it. Qualities for individual bases were not recorded, and no much larger clone is one base off.

In light of the paper, this sample's time point label describes: at surgical resection after neoadjuvant nivolumab +/- ipilimumab. Samples came from the phase 2 randomized NEOSTAR trial, which tested neoadjuvant nivolumab or nivolumab plus ipilimumab followed by surgery in operable NSCLC. On the study overall, not on this receptor specifically: Pretherapy blood TCR richness correlated positively with richness in tumors resected after neoadjuvant therapy (Spearman R ~ 0.79). Greater TCR richness and clonality were observed in resected tumors than in tumor-adjacent uninvolved lung, and increases were observed in more dual-therapy-treated tumors. No significant correlation was found between TCR clonality and pathologic tumor regression, and only one major-pathologic-response sample was available for the clonality analysis. From pretherapy to surgery, increases in tumor T-cell richness and clonality were observed in three of three dual-therapy tumors but in only two of four nivolumab-treated tumors. TCR sequencing was performed in a small number of samples.

The receptor's source is an adult with non-small cell lung cancer. The sequences come from peripheral blood, collected after neoadjuvant nivolumab, alone or with ipilimumab, at or shortly before surgery.

The nucleotide sequence reads as follows: TGTGCCAGCTCACCACCGACGTCGGGACAGGGGAATCAGCCCCAGCATTTT. Translated, it reads CASSPPTSGQGNQPQHF. This receptor chain uses TRBV18 and TRBJ1-5; 10 bases in between match TRBD1. The germline V gene encodes CDR1 KGHSH and CDR2 LQKENI. The CDR3 has 17 amino acids, counting the end cysteine and phenylalanine. Only CDR3 DNA remains: 51 bases, in frame from the first base. Germline trimming amounts to 0 bases on V and 4 bases on J, with 6 as the count of junction bases outside the gene matches. The reference TRBV18 and TRBJ1-5 proteins fill in what lies around the CDR3, so the full variable domain reads NAGVMQNPRHLVRRRGQEARLRCSPMKGHSHVYWYRQLPEEGLKFMVYLQKENIIDESGMPKERFSAEFPKEGPSILRIQQVVRGDSAAYFCASSPPTSGQGNQPQHFGDGTRLSIL.